This T cell receptor (beta chain) comes out of a study of T-cell memory formation after mild COVID-19. Many counts were recorded for this clonotype. Its specificity is unknown. TCRdb called the 5' RACE reads again in MiXCR, with one record for every CDR3 protein. The repertoire holds 400,000 to 500,000 distinct CDR3 sequences, with around 19% as singletons. Notes on the study in general: Some responding clones appeared in pre-infection memory, suggesting cross-reactive memory joined.

The V end was cut by 0 bases, the J end by 7 bases, with 8 bases between. In germline, CDR1 is SGHRS, CDR2 YFSETQ. This CDR3 comprises 13 residues. This sequence joins TRBV5-1 and TRBJ1-5, with D tentatively TRBD1 (5 bases). The sequence was collected from an adult woman who had mild COVID-19 (a few samples of this study predate the infection). Cell type and time point are not known. Sequencing was carried out using PBMCs or a T cell subset sorted from them (not recorded which). The CDR3 DNA is TGCGCCAGCAGCTTGGATGGGACCCAGCCCCAGCATTTT. Translation gives CASSLDGTQPQHF.